This TCR beta chain was obtained from a study of cytotoxic CD8 clonotypes in ibrutinib-treated CLL. About the study: Response sampling occurred after a median 12 months of treatment (range 6 to 36).

Sequenced by immunoSEQ multiplex PCR; TCRdb stores in-frame clones only, minus some. Of about 140,000 clones detected, less than 95% appear once; the ten largest clones hold roughly a tenth. CDR3 length equals 16 residues. CDR1 and CDR2 from the germline V gene are SGHNT and YYREEE (reference sequence). The V and J ends lost 4 bases and 0 bases respectively, with 13 bases between them. The receptor was derived from a human donor with chronic lymphocytic leukemia. The V and J genes are TRBV5-4 and TRBJ2-2; the D is unclear. Source: PBMCs, taken after 12 months of ibrutinib treatment. The CDR3 DNA reads as TGTGCCAGCAGCCTCGGGCTGTCAGCGAACACCGGGGAGCTGTTTTTT. Translating it yields CASSLGLSANTGELFF. The whole variable domain, remainder taken from reference TRBV5-4 and TRBJ2-2, is ETGVTQSPTHLIKTRGQQVTLRCSSQSGHNTVSWYQQALGQGPQFIFQYYREEENGRGNFPPRFSGLQFPNYSSELNVNALELDDSALYLCASSLGLSANTGELFFGEGSRLTVL.